This is a list of T cell receptor beta chains from one sample in a study of cytotoxic CD8 clonotypes in ibrutinib-treated CLL. Libraries were prepared by immunoSEQ multiplex PCR; TCRdb keeps only in-frame clonotypes and omits some of them. The sample contains 130,000 or so clones, 60% to 80% of which appear only once. Here the sequenced sample was PBMCs, taken after 12 months of ibrutinib treatment. The source is a human donor with chronic lymphocytic leukemia. Both conserved end residues are part of each CDR3.

TRBV10-2	TRBJ2-7	CASSRSRDSSSYEQYF
TRBV18	TRBJ2-7	CASSPSAGSTAEQYF
TRBV5-5	TRBJ2-5	CASSTRTSQETQYF
TRBV27	TRBJ1-1	CASSLSRIGQRTEAFF
TRBV9	TRBJ2-3	CASSEEAADPGTQYF
TRBV5-1	TRBJ1-2	CASSSYRDRGRYGYTF
TRBV18	TRBJ1-5	CASSPSGDQPQHF
TRBV19	TRBJ1-2	CASSDPGTGLYGYTF
TRBV6-4	TRBJ2-3	CASTEGVATDTQYF
TRBV11-2	TRBJ2-7	CASSRNSALYEQYF
TRBV7-2	TRBJ1-1	CASSLGGLSQKNTEAFF
TRBV28	TRBJ1-3	CASSLPISGNTIYF
TRBV9	TRBJ2-7	CASSVGDVYEQYF
TRBV30	TRBJ2-1	CAWSVPRGPGGNEQFF
TRBV2	TRBJ2-7	CASRLAPYEQYF
TRBV27	TRBJ2-2	CASSLRVSANTGELFF
TRBV18	TRBJ2-6	CASSPGTGANVLTF
TRBV7-2	TRBJ2-3	CASRTGRLAGGVSTDTQYF
TRBV7-9	TRBJ2-5	CASSLLGGEETQYF
TRBV7-9	TRBJ2-7	CASSSSGGNEQYF
TRBV7-2	TRBJ2-7	CASRGSIGSFYEQYF
TRBV7-2	TRBJ2-7	CASSRQGALEQYF
TRBV27	TRBJ2-1	CATKTSGGVEQFF
TRBV10-3	TRBJ1-5	CAIRDRDGQPQHF
TRBV5-4	TRBJ2-7	CASSLDSGVVYEQYF
TRBV20-1	TRBJ1-2	CSATPQVGYTF
TRBV7-9	TRBJ2-3	CASSLDYSWTGFSDTQYF
TRBV29-1	TRBJ2-3	CSVVSQGADTQYF
TRBV10-3	TRBJ1-5	CAIRDRGLQSPLNQPQHF
TRBV28	TRBJ2-7	CASSLGDRSSYEQYF
TRBV20-1	TRBJ1-1	CSARAGAEAFF
TRBV5-6	TRBJ2-5	CASSLRETQYF
TRBV19	TRBJ1-2	CASSIKGNAGYTF
TRBV6-6	TRBJ2-1	CASSPIAGGDEQFF
TRBV27	TRBJ2-2	CASSLKYGTSNTGELFF
TRBV27	TRBJ1-5	CASSLEFNQPQHF
TRBV18	TRBJ2-7	CASSPQLGSTVSYEQYF
TRBV7-2	TRBJ2-3	CASSLEGRADTQYF
TRBV6-6	TRBJ2-3	CASSKLAGAGDTQYF
TRBV2	TRBJ1-5	CASSVGSSNQPQHF
TRBV21-1	TRBJ2-5	CASSTSLKTQYF
TRBV15	TRBJ2-3	CATSRDLGGTDTQYF
TRBV7-7	TRBJ2-7	CASSLGGLREQYF
TRBV16	TRBJ1-5	CASSQSGGTGQPQHF
TRBV5-1	TRBJ2-3	CASSFGLAVNTDTQYF
TRBV9	TRBJ2-1	CASSVVERREEQFF
TRBV6-5	TRBJ1-4	CASRPQLDNEKLFF
TRBV2	TRBJ1-1	CASSEGEDVIMNTEAFF
TRBV29-1	TRBJ1-1	CSVVQIGTEAFF
TRBV1	TRBJ2-3	CTSHALAGGTDTQYF
TRBV6-1	TRBJ2-7	CASRPTSAYEQYF
TRBV4-3	TRBJ2-7	CASSQVLAGGYEQYF
TRBV28	TRBJ2-7	CASSISTKIYEQYF
TRBV7-9	TRBJ1-1	CASAGQDHTEAFF
TRBV27	TRBJ2-3	CASSFPVKTSGEEDTQYF
TRBV30	TRBJ2-7	CAWSVTGTYEQYF
TRBV28	TRBJ1-1	CASSLSPTTGPKAFF
TRBV27	TRBJ1-5	CASSVTRVNQPQHF
TRBV9	TRBJ1-1	CASSAHRGTEAFF